Listed below are T cell receptor beta chains from one sample, sequenced in a study of OX40 agonist ivuxolimab in advanced cancers. TCRdb's table, derived via immunoSEQ multiplex PCR, lists solely in-frame clones and lacks some. The sample carries some 68,000 clones, about 88% recorded once. The source was CD4+ or CD8+ T cells sorted from blood, collected in a trial of the OX40 agonist ivuxolimab. Receptor source: an adult with an advanced solid tumor such as melanoma, head and neck, liver or kidney cancer. CDR3s include the opening cysteine and the closing phenylalanine or tryptophan. A D gene is named only where the DNA matches it firmly. Not all rows give a size; the values are once, few, many and, for expanded clones, a class.

TRBJ1-5	NA	NA	TRBV11-3	CASLTTVFSSNQPQHF	TGTGCCAGCCTGACCACAGTTTTCTCTAGCAATCAGCCCCAGCATTTT
TRBJ2-5	TRBD2	NA	TRBV7-2	CASSPQPSGGKETQYF	TGTGCCAGCAGCCCACAGCCTAGCGGGGGGAAAGAGACCCAGTACTTC
TRBJ1-1	NA	few	TRBV19	CASSLQGRGRAFF	TGTGCCAGTAGTTTACAGGGTCGCGGGAGAGCTTTCTTT
TRBJ2-7	NA	NA	TRBV14	CASSRGPALGGYEQYF	TGTGCCAGCAGCCGCGGTCCAGCCTTGGGAGGCTACGAGCAGTACTTC
TRBJ2-1	NA	NA	TRBV10-3	CAISPGPGDEQFF	TGTGCCATCAGCCCCGGGCCCGGGGATGAGCAGTTCTTC
TRBJ2-7	NA	NA	TRBV28	CASSPGRAYEQYF	TGTGCCAGCAGTCCAGGGCGCGCCTACGAGCAGTACTTC
TRBJ2-2	TRBD1	NA	TRBV5-4	CASSQTTGITGELFF	TGTGCCAGCAGCCAGACGACAGGGATCACCGGGGAGCTGTTTTTT
TRBJ1-5	NA	NA	TRBV28	CASNPHTGKSQPQHF	TGTGCCAGCAACCCCCATACAGGCAAGTCTCAGCCCCAGCATTTT
TRBJ1-4	NA	NA	TRBV5-6	CASSLPPNEKLFF	TGTGCCAGCAGCTTGCCCCCTAATGAAAAACTGTTTTTT
TRBJ2-7	NA	NA	TRBV11-2	CASSLDVRASSYEQYF	TGTGCCAGCAGCTTAGATGTCAGGGCGAGCTCCTACGAGCAGTACTTC
TRBJ2-7	TRBD1	NA	TRBV2	CASSRDSTYEQYF	TGTGCCAGCAGTCGGGACAGCACCTACGAGCAGTACTTC
TRBJ1-4	TRBD1	NA	TRBV10-1	CASSEAGGDRVVEKLFF	TGCGCCAGCAGTGAGGCCGGGGGAGACAGGGTCGTTGAAAAACTGTTTTTT
TRBJ2-2	NA	once	TRBV19	CASSVGTPRTGELFF	TGTGCCAGTAGCGTCGGGACCCCCCGGACCGGGGAGCTGTTTTTT
TRBJ2-7	TRBD2	NA	TRBV10-3	CAISAGWGGSSYEQYF	TGTGCCATCAGTGCGGGCTGGGGCGGGAGCTCCTACGAGCAGTACTTC
TRBJ1-5	NA	few	TRBV19	CASSIVPGQPQHF	TGTGCCAGTAGTATAGTCCCGGGTCAGCCCCAGCATTTT
TRBJ2-5	NA	NA	TRBV5-4	CASSLDRGLTGETQYF	TGTGCCAGCAGCTTGGATAGGGGCCTTACGGGGGAGACCCAGTACTTC
TRBJ2-3	NA	once	TRBV5-1	CASSLALAWGTDTQYF	TGCGCCAGCAGCTTGGCCTTAGCGTGGGGCACAGATACGCAGTATTTT
TRBJ2-7	NA	NA	TRBV6-5	CASGNLNTGRSEQYF	TGTGCCAGCGGAAACCTAAATACAGGGAGGAGCGAGCAGTACTTC
TRBJ2-5	NA	NA	TRBV2	CASSGETQYF	TGTGCCAGCAGTGGAGAGACCCAGTACTTC
TRBJ1-1	NA	once	TRBV2	CASSAPLGSEAFF	TGTGCCAGCAGTGCCCCTCTGGGGTCTGAAGCTTTCTTT
TRBJ2-7	NA	NA	TRBV27	CASSRLKESYEQYF	TGTGCCAGCAGTCGCCTAAAAGAGAGCTACGAGCAGTACTTC
TRBJ1-5	TRBD1	NA	TRBV18	CASSPGQGYQPQHF	TGTGCCAGCTCACCCGGACAGGGGTATCAGCCCCAGCATTTT
TRBJ2-5	NA	NA	TRBV7-2	CASSLRATQETQYF	TGTGCCAGCAGCTTAAGGGCTACCCAAGAGACCCAGTACTTC
TRBJ2-3	TRBD1	NA	TRBV19	CASSRTGYDTQYF	TGTGCCAGTAGTAGGACAGGGTACGATACGCAGTATTTT
TRBJ2-7	TRBD1	NA	TRBV15	CATSRDGTGFYEQYF	TGTGCCACCAGCAGAGATGGGACAGGGTTTTACGAGCAGTACTTC
TRBJ1-2	TRBD1	NA	TRBV7-9	CASSFTDRGNGYTF	TGTGCCAGCAGCTTCACGGACAGGGGAAATGGCTACACCTTC
TRBJ1-1	NA	NA	TRBV2	CASGQQMNTEAFF	TGTGCCAGCGGACAGCAAATGAACACTGAAGCTTTCTTT
TRBJ2-1	NA	once	TRBV11-3	CASSSGLQVHEQFF	TGTGCCAGCAGCTCAGGACTACAGGTTCATGAGCAGTTCTTC
TRBJ2-5	NA	once	TRBV19	CASSSQVQETQYF	TGTGCCAGTAGTAGCCAGGTCCAAGAGACCCAGTACTTC
TRBJ1-4	NA	NA	TRBV16	CASSPNPGQEEKLFF	TGTGCCAGCAGTCCGAACCCGGGGCAGGAGGAAAAACTGTTTTTT
TRBJ2-7	TRBD2	once	TRBV10-3	CATAGTIEQYF	TGTGCCACCGCCGGGACTATCGAGCAGTACTTC
TRBJ2-5	NA	NA	TRBV19	CASSIDPRARETQYF	TGTGCCAGTAGTATAGATCCAAGGGCGCGGGAGACCCAGTACTTC
TRBJ1-3	NA	few	TRBV2	CASSVDRSSGNTIYF	TGTGCCAGCAGTGTCGACAGGAGCTCTGGAAACACCATATATTTT
TRBJ1-1	NA	NA	TRBV7-9	CASSLAFGSMNTEAFF	TGTGCCAGCAGCTTAGCATTCGGAAGCATGAACACTGAAGCTTTCTTT
TRBJ1-1	NA	few	TRBV18	CASSPRGAENTEAFF	TGTGCCAGCTCACCAAGAGGGGCCGAGAACACTGAAGCTTTCTTT
TRBJ2-1	NA	once	TRBV18	CASSPTTGADNEQFF	TGTGCCAGCTCACCGACCACCGGGGCAGACAATGAGCAGTTCTTC
TRBJ1-3	NA	NA	TRBV4-1	CASSQDGQGRGNTIYF	TGCGCCAGCAGCCAAGATGGGCAGGGTCGTGGAAACACCATATATTTT
TRBJ2-3	TRBD1	NA	TRBV6-4	CASSRDRSTDTQYF	TGTGCCAGCAGCCGGGACAGGAGCACAGATACGCAGTATTTT
TRBJ1-3	NA	NA	TRBV19	CASSPQKGGTGNTIYF	TGTGCCAGTAGTCCGCAGAAGGGGGGTACTGGAAACACCATATATTTT
TRBJ1-1	NA	NA	TRBV5-4	CASSRGGIFGVTEAFF	TGTGCCAGCAGCCGTGGGGGGATTTTTGGCGTCACTGAAGCTTTCTTT
TRBJ2-2	NA	NA	TRBV27	CASAPALNTGELFF	TGTGCCAGCGCCCCAGCGTTGAACACCGGGGAGCTGTTTTTT
TRBJ2-1	TRBD1	once	TRBV7-3	CASSPPGGQDNEQFF	TGTGCCAGCAGCCCCCCAGGGGGCCAGGACAATGAGCAGTTCTTC
TRBJ2-7	NA	NA	TRBV7-9	CASSLVDRIYEQYF	TGTGCCAGCAGCTTAGTAGACAGGATCTACGAGCAGTACTTC
TRBJ2-5	TRBD2	NA	TRBV9	CASSGHAASGQETQYF	TGTGCCAGCAGTGGACACGCAGCTAGCGGACAAGAGACCCAGTACTTC
TRBJ2-3	TRBD2	NA	TRBV15	CATSRAASGGDTQYF	TGTGCCACCAGCAGAGCGGCTAGCGGGGGAGATACGCAGTATTTT
TRBJ2-7	TRBD2	once	TRBV10-3	CAISEPSSGSTTYEQYF	TGTGCCATCAGTGAGCCGAGTAGCGGGAGTACTACCTACGAGCAGTACTTC
TRBJ1-6	NA	NA	TRBV5-4	CASSKGGAALGNSPLHF	TGTGCCAGCAGCAAAGGGGGGGCTGCCCTGGGTAATTCACCCCTCCACTTT
TRBJ2-7	TRBD1	NA	TRBV7-2	CASSLEGTAAYEQYF	TGTGCCAGCAGCTTAGAGGGGACAGCCGCCTACGAGCAGTACTTC
TRBJ1-1	NA	NA	TRBV18	CASSDTGITEAFF	TGTGCCAGCTCAGATACAGGGATCACTGAAGCTTTCTTT
TRBJ1-5	NA	NA	TRBV23-1	CATYFGGTDQPQHF	TGCGCCACCTACTTCGGGGGAACGGATCAGCCCCAGCATTTT
TRBJ2-1	NA	NA	TRBV7-2	CASTPGTTYNEQFF	TGTGCCAGCACCCCTGGGACAACCTACAATGAGCAGTTCTTC
TRBJ1-5	NA	NA	TRBV6-6	CASSYSSGQPQHF	TGTGCCAGCAGTTACTCGAGTGGGCAGCCCCAGCATTTT
TRBJ2-7	TRBD1	NA	TRBV11-2	CASSRQGLYEQYF	TGTGCCAGCAGCAGACAGGGGTTATACGAGCAGTACTTC
TRBJ2-7	TRBD1	NA	TRBV28	CASSLNYRGPSSYEQYF	TGTGCCAGCAGTTTAAATTACAGGGGCCCAAGCTCCTACGAGCAGTACTTC
TRBJ2-1	TRBD2	NA	TRBV5-1	CASSRTSGRYEQFF	TGCGCCAGCAGTAGGACTAGCGGGAGGTATGAGCAGTTCTTC